This is a list of T cell receptor beta chains from one sample in a study of blood T cell repertoires in COVID-19. The repertoire was sequenced with immunoSEQ multiplex PCR; TCRdb's copy has only in-frame clones and lacks some. The sample lists approximately 140,000 clones, 70% to 90% seen once, with approximately 1.5% in the top ten. The specimen sequenced was peripheral blood. These receptors all come from a woman aged 55-75 years with acute or convalescent COVID-19. Both conserved end residues are part of each CDR3.

V: TRBV4-1
CDR3: CASSQATGRGSNQPQHF

V: TRBV6-5
CDR3: CASLGDFTDTQYF

V: TRBV15
CDR3: CATSRAGTSNTEAFF

V: TRBV5-1
CDR3: CASSLGTGFTDTQYF

V: TRBV6-5
CDR3: CASETVSEAFF

V: TRBV7-6
CDR3: CASSLVPPNHLGEQYF

V: TRBV5-1
CDR3: CASKDSLSGNTIYF

V: TRBV6-5
CDR3: CASKGQGADNEKLFF

V: TRBV5-1
CDR3: CASSFGRDGADTQYF

V: TRBV5-1
CDR3: CASSLGQGGNEKLFF

V: TRBV10-3
CDR3: CAISAQLAGGVAGDTQYF

V: TRBV28
CDR3: CASSFPGGGGNYEQYF

V: TRBV14
CDR3: CASSQDVGGTEAFF

V: TRBV3-1/TRBV3-2
CDR3: CASSQDLRVGYTEAFF